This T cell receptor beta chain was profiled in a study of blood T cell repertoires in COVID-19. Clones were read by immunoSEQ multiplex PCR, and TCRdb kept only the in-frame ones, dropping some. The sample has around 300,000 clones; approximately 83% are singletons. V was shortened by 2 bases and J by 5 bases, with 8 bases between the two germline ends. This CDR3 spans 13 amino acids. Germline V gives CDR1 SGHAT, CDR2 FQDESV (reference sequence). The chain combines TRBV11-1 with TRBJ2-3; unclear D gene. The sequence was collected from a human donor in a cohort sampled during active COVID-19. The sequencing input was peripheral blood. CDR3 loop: CASSLTYKDTQYF. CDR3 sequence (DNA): TGTGCCAGCAGCTTAACGTACAAAGATACGCAGTATTTT.